This T cell receptor (beta chain) was documented in a study of blood T cells in healthy people across ages. Overall study results and limits: While age rose, TCR beta diversity per million T cells dropped in a roughly linear way. Investigators treated diversity estimates from one million T cells as underestimates.

The donors, aged about 6 to 100, were healthy Caucasians from Russia. Isolated per sample were at least 7 million PBMCs. CDR3 length equals 14 residues. J gave up 4 bases and V 8 bases, and 9 bases lay outside the gene matches. Germline assignment: CDR1 MDHEN and CDR2 SYDVKM. A note on this clonotype: Its antigen is not known.

Primers used in a second PCR of about 7 to 12 cycles were a sample-barcoded 5' primer and a J-beta primer mix. Each CDR3 protein is one row after TCRdb ran MiXCR on the 5' RACE reads. The profile shows nearly 800,000 distinct CDR3 sequences, around three fifths of them singletons. The chain joins TRBV28 to TRBJ1-1; 8 nucleotides line up with TRBD1. The sample comprised blood. This receptor was identified in a man aged 35-49 years in good health. CDR3 region: CASSQGRGRTEAFF. CDR3 nucleotides: TGTGCCAGCTCCCAGGGCAGGGGGCGCACTGAAGCTTTCTTT. The whole variable domain, remainder taken from reference TRBV28 and TRBJ1-1, is DVKVTQSSRYLVKRTGEKVFLECVQDMDHENMFWYRQDPGLGLRLIYFSYDVKMKEKGDIPEGYSVSREKKERFSLILESASTNQTSMYLCASSQGRGRTEAFFGQGTRLTVV.